Described below is a single T cell receptor (beta chain) sequence and its context. Original analysis: Researchers report that nucleated cell counts were estimated from reference gene primer amplification. Assay: immunoSEQ multiplex PCR; the TCRdb copy retains only in-frame clones and omits some. The V and J calls and the clone size are those of that table, but D and trimming were determined from the DNA. The data show around 230,000 clones, with roughly 86% seen just once and about a tenth held by the top ten. This record belongs to a study of blood T cell repertoires in COVID-19. The CDR3 has 14 amino acids. Trimming removed 3 bases from V and 1 base from J, with 10 bases in between. The germline V gene encodes CDR1 LNHDA and CDR2 SQIVND (reference sequence). Participants were aged about 18 to 89 years from some 24 US areas.

The chain couples TRBV19 to TRBJ2-7; D is perhaps TRBD2 (5 bases). Source material: PBMCs or T cells enriched from blood (not recorded which). The receptor was isolated from a man aged 18-30 years with acute COVID-19. The CDR3 region has the DNA TGTGCCAGTAGTATTGTCGGGGAATCCTACGAGCAGTACTTC. This encodes CASSIVGESYEQYF.